Presented here are 23 T cell receptor beta chains from one specimen sequenced in a study of T cells after posttransplantation cyclophosphamide. Clones were sequenced by immunoSEQ multiplex PCR, and TCRdb holds only the in-frame ones, with some missing. The sample lists about 22,000 clones; roughly nine tenths were seen once. Cyclophosphamide on days +3 and +4 followed busulfan-fludarabine conditioning and a marrow graft. The material sequenced was PBMCs, taken after allogeneic stem cell transplant with posttransplant cyclophosphamide. Source of these receptors: a female patient in her 30s who received an allogeneic stem cell transplant from an unrelated donor, was CMV-positive, and had no GVHD. The graft donor may account for some of the T cells.

This sequence joins TRBV7-6 and TRBJ2-7; 8 bases align to TRBD2. The J segment lost 3 bases and the V segment lost 0 bases, leaving 10 bases of the junction unmatched. From germline, CDR1 is SGHVS and CDR2 FNYEAQ. This CDR3 region has 17 residues. This CDR3 reads CASSLAPGTSGNYEQYF. The CDR3 DNA follows: TGTGCCAGCAGCTTAGCCCCCGGGACTAGTGGAAACTACGAGCAGTACTTC.

This clone was detected only once. The chain joins TRBV6-5 to TRBJ2-3; D is possibly TRBD2 (5 bases). This CDR3 comprises 12 residues. The V gene lost 6 bases and the J gene lost 8 bases, with 12 bases spanning the gap. Germline V lookup: CDR1 MNHEY, CDR2 SVGAGI. The CDR3 DNA reads as TGTGCCAGCAGGTCCGGGATCCGTACGCAGTATTTT. Amino acids: CASRSGIRTQYF.

The J gene is TRBJ2-5, the V gene TRBV14; weak D call: TRBD1 (5 bases). CDR1 and CDR2 (germline): SGHDN, FVKESK. The CDR3 runs to 13 residues. V gave up 5 bases and J gave up 2 bases, with 9 bases separating them. The CDR3 DNA sequence: TGTGCCAGCAGCAGACAGCCACAAGAGACCCAGTACTTC. This encodes CASSRQPQETQYF.

The gene calls are TRBV28 and TRBJ1-2; 8 bases match TRBD1. The CDR3 has 17 amino acids. Trimming at V came to 6 bases and at J to 5 bases, leaving 17 bases not matched to a gene. Germline loops: CDR1 MDHEN, CDR2 SYDVKM. CDR3 sequence reads: CASSPPDRVPLNYGYTF. DNA for the CDR3: TGTGCCAGCAGCCCCCCGGACAGGGTCCCTCTAAATTATGGCTACACCTTC.

In DNA, the CDR3 is TGTGCCAGCAGCGTCGGGACTAGCTTCAATGAGCAGTTCTTC. Residues: CASSVGTSFNEQFF. V is TRBV9 and J is TRBJ2-1; 9 nucleotides agree with TRBD2. The V gene end was trimmed by 2 bases and the J gene end by 6 bases; junction bases not matched to a gene: 3. CDR1 SGDLS and CDR2 YYNGEE come from the germline V gene. This CDR3 has 14 residues.

V gene TRBV6-5 combines with J gene TRBJ2-7; perhaps TRBD2 as D (7 bases). The germline CDR1 and CDR2 sequences are MNHEY and SVGAGI. The V gene lost 5 bases and the J gene lost 2 bases, with 13 bases spanning the gap. The CDR3 is 14 amino acids. The CDR3 DNA sequence: TGTGCCAGCAGTGTCGTGCGGGGGCCCTACGAGCAGTACTTC. Translation gives CASSVVRGPYEQYF.

The V gene is TRBV5-1, the J gene TRBJ2-5, with TRBD1 as a possible D gene (6 bases). Germline V lookup: CDR1 SGHRS, CDR2 YFSETQ. The CDR3 sequence is 17 residues long. The germline V and J ends were trimmed by 5 bases and 2 bases, with 22 bases remaining between them. CDR3 amino acids: CASRYRRDNTGQETQYF. The CDR3 coding sequence is TGCGCCAGCAGGTACCGCCGGGACAACACGGGGCAAGAGACCCAGTACTTC.

The chain joins TRBV4-2 to TRBJ1-1; 9 bases map to TRBD1. CDR3 length equals 13 residues. From germline, CDR1 is LGHNA and CDR2 YNFKEQ. J lost 11 bases, V lost 1 base, and 5 bases had no gene match. The CDR3: CASSQVGTGMAFF. The CDR3 DNA reads TGTGCCAGCAGCCAAGTCGGGACAGGGATGGCTTTCTTT.

The CDR3 sequence is CASSSRGQPQHF. The CDR3 nucleotides are TGTGCCAGTAGTAGCAGGGGACAGCCCCAGCATTTT. The J gene is TRBJ1-5, the V gene TRBV19; D may be TRBD1 (6 bases). With 4 bases removed from V and 7 bases from J, the gap between germline ends came to 8 bases. CDR1 and CDR2 (germline): LNHDA, SQIVND (reference sequence). The CDR3 length is 12 residues.

The rearrangement links TRBV30 to TRBJ2-2; no clear D. The CDR3 has 14 residues. The germline gives CDR1 GTSNPN, CDR2 SVGIG (reference sequence). The ends were cut back, 0 bases at V and 1 base at J, with 6 bases in the middle. CDR3 DNA: TGTGCCTGGAGTGTCATAGTGAACACCGGGGAGCTGTTTTTT. Protein sequence: CAWSVIVNTGELFF.

The sample holds a few counts of this clone. V gene TRBV7-6 combines with J gene TRBJ2-2, with 9 bases lining up with TRBD1. Germline assignment: CDR1 SGHVS and CDR2 FNYEAQ. There are 16 residues in the CDR3. V was pared by 2 bases and J by 6 bases, with 7 bases of the junction left unmatched. DNA of the CDR3: TGTGCCAGCAGCTTAACTATACAGGGGGCGTCCGGGGAGCTGTTTTTT. It specifies CASSLTIQGASGELFF.

This chain uses TRBV7-9 with TRBJ2-2; the D is unclear. V was shortened by 5 bases and J by 1 base, with 14 bases between the two germline ends. Germline V gene lookup returns CDR1 SEHNR and CDR2 FQNEAQ (reference sequence). The CDR3 is 16 amino acids. The CDR3 is CASSPAWLRNTGELFF. In DNA form, the CDR3 reads TGTGCCAGCAGCCCTGCTTGGCTTCGGAACACCGGGGAGCTGTTTTTT. The full variable domain, in which reference TRBV7-9 and TRBJ2-2 provide the parts outside the CDR3, is DTGVSQNPRHKITKRGQNVTFRCDPISEHNRLYWYRQTLGQGPEFLTYFQNEAQLEKSRLLSDRFSAERPKGSFSTLEIQRTEQGDSAMYLCASSPAWLRNTGELFFGEGSRLTVL.

For this clone: Germline and junction disagree at one end, which may indicate a read error. Written as DNA, the CDR3 is TGTGCCAGCAATTTACTGTTAGGGGAGGTGGACAATGAGCAGTTCTTC. Protein product: CASNLLLGEVDNEQFF. J is TRBJ2-1 and V is TRBV28; a weak D match, TRBD2 (6 bases). The CDR3 spans 16 residues. CDR1 and CDR2 from the germline V gene are MDHEN and SYDVKM. Full variable domain (rest looked up from reference TRBV28 and TRBJ2-1): DVKVTQSSRYLVKRTGEKVFLECVQDMDHENMFWYRQDPGLGLRLIYFSYDVKMKEKGDIPEGYSVSREKKERFSLILESASTNQTSMYLCASNLLLGEVDNEQFFGPGTRLTVL.

CDR3 coding DNA: TGCGCCAGCAGCTTAACCGGAGTCGAGCAGTACTTC. Translation gives CASSLTGVEQYF. V gene TRBV5-1 combines with J gene TRBJ2-5; D is unclear. The J call may be incorrect, as the DNA end agrees better with TRBJ2-7. Germline V lookup: CDR1 SGHRS, CDR2 YFSETQ. The CDR3 extends over 12 amino acids.

V gene TRBV7-8 combines with J gene TRBJ2-2, with TRBD2 as a possible D gene (7 bases). This CDR3 is 16 amino acids long. Germline V gene lookup returns CDR1 SGHVS and CDR2 FQNEAQ. With 2 bases removed from V and 7 bases from J, the gap between germline ends came to 17 bases. DNA of the CDR3: TGTGCCAGCAGCTTATGGCCGGGGGGCCGAGGCGGGGAGCTGTTTTTT. This encodes CASSLWPGGRGGELFF.

This chain links TRBV29-1 with TRBJ2-1; TRBD2 matches at 7 bases. V was clipped by 3 bases and J by 9 bases; unmatched bases: 8. Germline V gene sequence: CDR1 SQVTM, CDR2 ANQGSEA. This CDR3 has 13 amino acids. The CDR3 loop is CSVESGERVEQFF. The CDR3 DNA follows: TGCAGCGTTGAGAGCGGGGAGAGGGTTGAGCAGTTCTTC.

The chain combines TRBV7-9 with TRBJ2-5, with D possibly being TRBD1 (7 bases). CDR3 size: 13 residues. V shed 7 bases and J shed 5 bases, with 14 bases lying between them. Per the germline V gene, CDR1 is SEHNR and CDR2 is FQNEAQ (reference sequence). The CDR3 DNA sequence: TGTGCCAGCAAGGTGACAGGGAGGGAGACCCAGTACTTC. Translated: CASKVTGRETQYF.

The V call is TRBV9, the J call TRBJ2-2; 8 bases line up with TRBD2. The CDR3 runs to 17 residues. J was trimmed by 4 bases and V by 0 bases; bases with no gene match: 8. Germline V gene data show CDR1 as SGDLS and CDR2 as YYNGEE. The CDR3 spells CASSVVSGTSSTGELFF. The CDR3 DNA is TGTGCCAGCAGCGTAGTCTCCGGGACTAGTTCCACCGGGGAGCTGTTTTTT.

V gene TRBV19 combines with J gene TRBJ2-7; 12 nucleotides agree with TRBD1. Germline CDR1 and CDR2: LNHDA and SQIVND (reference sequence). V dropped 6 bases and J dropped 5; count of bases not matched to a gene: 5. The CDR3 is 14 amino acids. The CDR3 DNA reads TGTGCCAGTAGGCCGGGACAGGGGGCGAACGAGCAGTACTTC. It translates to CASRPGQGANEQYF.

V usage is TRBV4-3 and J usage is TRBJ2-7, with D possibly being TRBD1 (6 bases). The CDR3 is made up of 22 amino acids. Trimming removed 0 bases at V and 3 bases at J, with 33 bases between. Germline V gene data show CDR1 as LGHNA and CDR2 as YSLEER. The DNA for the CDR3 is TGCGCCAGCAGCCAAGAGGGGCTGCCGGGAAGGGCCCAGGGGCAGCGGCACTACGAGCAGTACTTC. It codes for CASSQEGLPGRAQGQRHYEQYF.

The chain couples TRBV5-1 to TRBJ2-5; D is perhaps TRBD1 (6 bases). Germline V gives CDR1 SGHRS, CDR2 YFSETQ. Trimming removed 4 bases from V and 0 bases from J, with 10 bases in between. The CDR3 is made up of 14 amino acids. DNA for the CDR3: TGCGCCAGCAGCCCTAGGACAGACCAAGAGACCCAGTACTTC. Its protein product is CASSPRTDQETQYF.

The sample holds one count of this clone. The chain carries TRBV11-2 and TRBJ1-6; TRBD1 agrees at 8 bases. V trimming: 6 bases; J trimming: 10 bases; junction bases outside the gene matches: 11. This CDR3 contains 15 residues. Germline values: CDR1 SGHAT, CDR2 FQNNGV. This chain's CDR3 is CASSPDRDGRSPLHF. The DNA of the CDR3 is TGTGCCAGCAGTCCGGACAGGGACGGACGGTCACCCCTCCACTTT.

There are a few counts of this clone. This sequence joins TRBV5-6 and TRBJ1-1, with TRBD1 matching over 10 bases. The CDR3 covers 16 residues. Germline lookup yields CDR1 SGHDT and CDR2 YYEEEE. V trimming: 3 bases; J trimming: 5 bases; junction bases outside the gene matches: 10. The CDR3 DNA sequence: TGTGCCAGCAGCTGGGACAGGGGTGCTGGTGGGACTGAAGCTTTCTTT. As protein: CASSWDRGAGGTEAFF.